The next 16 T cell receptor beta chains were all read from a single sample in a study of blood T cell repertoires in COVID-19. Libraries were prepared by immunoSEQ multiplex PCR; TCRdb keeps only in-frame clonotypes and omits some of them. The sample lists under 20,000 clones, 80% to 90% occurring once. Source material: peripheral blood. The origin of the receptors is a human donor in a cohort sampled during active COVID-19. The donor label of this sample is uncertain.

The CDR3 here is CASSSRLAGLDTQYF. DNA of the CDR3: TGTGCCAGCAGTAGCAGACTAGCGGGGCTAGATACGCAGTATTTT. The chain uses TRBV27 and TRBJ2-3; 11 nucleotides agree with TRBD2. Per the germline V gene, CDR1 is MNHEY and CDR2 is SMNVEV (reference sequence). The CDR3 is 15 residues long. The ends lost 5 bases at V and 5 bases at J; junction bases unmatched: 6.

This chain links TRBV19 with TRBJ1-4; TRBD1 aligns across 7 bases. Trimming cost V 6 bases and J 0 bases; bases outside gene matches: 4. CDR3 length: 15 amino acids. Germline V lookup: CDR1 LNHDA, CDR2 SQIVND (reference sequence). DNA of the CDR3: TGTGCCAGTAGGTTGGGACAGCCAACTAATGAAAAACTGTTTTTT. It translates to CASRLGQPTNEKLFF.

The chain recombines TRBV28 with TRBJ2-7; 10 bases line up with TRBD1. Germline V lookup: CDR1 MDHEN, CDR2 SYDVKM. The junction had 10 bases not matched to a gene; V was cut back by 7 bases and J by 7 bases. The CDR3 contains 14 residues. CDR3 sequence (DNA): TGTGCCAGCATCCTCAGACAGGGGGCCGGTGAGCAGTACTTC. The encoded protein is CASILRQGAGEQYF.

This chain joins TRBV5-1 and TRBJ1-1; D is possibly TRBD1 (5 bases). The CDR3 extends over 14 amino acids. Germline CDR1 and CDR2: SGHRS and YFSETQ. V lost 0 bases and J lost 8, with 14 bases in between. In DNA, the CDR3 is TGCGCCAGCAGCTTGGCCCACAACCAGGGCGAAGCTTTCTTT. Translating it yields CASSLAHNQGEAFF. Combining the CDR3 with reference TRBV5-1 and TRBJ1-1 gives the whole variable domain KAGVTQTPRYLIKTRGQQVTLSCSPISGHRSVSWYQQTPGQGLQFLFEYFSETQRNKGNFPGRFSGRQFSNSRSEMNVSTLELGDSALYLCASSLAHNQGEAFFGQGTRLTVV.

The chain carries TRBV6-6 and TRBJ2-7; 12 bases align to TRBD2. The CDR3 spans 16 residues. In germline, CDR1 is MNHNY, CDR2 SVGAGI (reference sequence). V shed 6 bases, J shed 3 bases, and the junction held 9 bases outside the gene matches. The CDR3 DNA sequence: TGTGCCAGCAGGGCCCCCCTAGCGGGAGGGAGCTACGAGCAGTACTTC. Protein: CASRAPLAGGSYEQYF.

V gene TRBV19 combines with J gene TRBJ1-5, with D maybe TRBD1 (5 bases). The CDR3 extends over 15 amino acids. Germline values: CDR1 LNHDA, CDR2 SQIVND (reference sequence). Trimming took off 7 bases at V and 1 base at J, with 14 bases between the two ends. CDR3 sequence: CASMGQAGSNQPQHF. In DNA, the CDR3 is TGTGCCAGTATGGGGCAGGCGGGGAGCAATCAGCCCCAGCATTTT.

V gene TRBV27 combines with J gene TRBJ1-2; D may be TRBD1 (6 bases). V was trimmed by 8 bases and J by 11 bases, leaving 21 bases between them. Germline lookup yields CDR1 MNHEY and CDR2 SMNVEV (reference sequence). The CDR3 is 13 amino acids. The CDR3 loop is CASAQAGTNSYTF. The CDR3 DNA follows: TGTGCCAGCGCCCAGGCCGGGACAAACTCATACACCTTC.

The chain couples TRBV4-1 to TRBJ2-5; 12 nucleotides line up with TRBD2. Per the germline V gene, CDR1 is MGHRA and CDR2 is YSYEKL. The V segment lost 1 base and the J segment 5 bases; nucleotides outside the gene matches: 5. The CDR3 covers 16 residues. CDR3 nucleotide sequence: TGCGCCAGCAGCCAAGGTGGGCTAGCGGGGGGGGAGACCCAGTACTTC. Translation: CASSQGGLAGGETQYF.

The chain recombines TRBV7-2 with TRBJ2-5; 9 nucleotides align to TRBD2. Trimming cost V 5 bases and J 1 base; bases outside gene matches: 8. CDR1 SGHTA and CDR2 FQGNSA come from the germline V gene. This CDR3 has 16 residues. The CDR3 DNA reads TGTGCCAGCAGCCCCTGGGCTAGCGGGGCCCAAGAGACCCAGTACTTC. This gives the protein CASSPWASGAQETQYF.

The chain couples TRBV10-3 to TRBJ2-2; D is unclear. The V end lost 3 bases, the J end lost 0 bases, and 11 bases lay between the germline ends. CDR1 and CDR2 (germline): ENHRY, SYGVKD. The CDR3 runs to 16 residues. In DNA, the CDR3 is TGTGCCATCAGTGACCTGGAGCTCGCGAACACCGGGGAGCTGTTTTTT. This gives the protein CAISDLELANTGELFF.

The chain recombines TRBV3-1 (or the pseudogene TRBV3-2) with TRBJ1-1, with TRBD1 as a possible D gene (6 bases). V was clipped by 3 bases and J by 6 bases, with 17 bases between them. The germline V gene encodes CDR1 LGHDT and CDR2 YNNKEL (reference sequence). The CDR3 consists of 15 residues. The CDR3 loop reads CASSHTTGFGAEAFF. The CDR3 region has the DNA TGTGCCAGCAGCCACACTACAGGGTTTGGAGCTGAAGCTTTCTTT.

The chain has TRBV10-3 and TRBJ2-3; 11 nucleotides agree with TRBD2. The V segment lost 3 bases and the J segment 1 base; nucleotides outside the gene matches: 6. CDR1 and CDR2 from the germline V gene are ENHRY and SYGVKD. The CDR3 loop spans 17 amino acids. DNA for the CDR3: TGTGCCATCAGTGATACTAGCGGGAGAGGACGCACAGATACGCAGTATTTT. It yields the protein CAISDTSGRGRTDTQYF.

The chain carries TRBV9 and TRBJ2-1, with D unclear. Germline CDR1 and CDR2: SGDLS and YYNGEE. CDR3 length: 14 amino acids. V dropped 1 base and J dropped 4 bases, with 9 bases sitting between them. In DNA, the CDR3 is TGTGCCAGCAGCGTATACTGGTTTTACAATGAGCAGTTCTTC. As protein: CASSVYWFYNEQFF.

The CDR3 region is CASSEVGGAFF. CDR3 DNA sequence: TGTGCCAGCAGTGAAGTTGGGGGGGCTTTCTTT. V and J are TRBV6-1 and TRBJ1-1; the D gene is possibly TRBD1 (5 bases). CDR3 size: 11 residues. Trimming removed 1 base from V and 11 bases from J, with 8 bases in between. Germline loops: CDR1 MNHNS, CDR2 SASEGT.

V usage is TRBV15 and J usage is TRBJ2-7; 7 bases map to TRBD1. This CDR3 has 13 residues. Germline V lookup: CDR1 LNHNV, CDR2 YYDKDF (reference sequence). After removal of 5 bases from V and 6 bases from J, the junction contained 7 bases not matched to a gene. This chain's CDR3 is CATSLTGTSEQYF. CDR3 DNA sequence: TGTGCCACCAGCCTGACAGGGACCTCCGAGCAGTACTTC.

The chain joins TRBV5-6 to TRBJ1-1; D is possibly TRBD1 (5 bases). The ends were cut back, 2 bases at V and 8 bases at J, with 10 bases in the middle. The CDR3 sequence is 12 residues long. From germline, CDR1 is SGHDT and CDR2 YYEEEE. In DNA, the CDR3 is TGTGCCAGCAGCTTTATCCAGGGAGAAGCTTTCTTT. It translates to CASSFIQGEAFF. The full variable domain, completed using reference TRBV5-6 and TRBJ1-1, is DAGVTQSPTHLIKTRGQQVTLRCSPKSGHDTVSWYQQALGQGPQFIFQYYEEEERQRGNFPDRFSGHQFPNYSSELNVNALLLGDSALYLCASSFIQGEAFFGQGTRLTVV.